This T cell receptor beta chain was identified during a study of molecular identifiers for immune sequencing clone quantification. A single record per CDR3 protein comes from TCRdb applying MiXCR to the PCR reads. There are about 320,000 distinct CDR3 sequences in the sample; roughly 23% occur only once, and approximately 0.84% lies in the top ten. Germline V gene sequence: CDR1 SNHLY, CDR2 FYNNEI. The CDR3 contains 16 residues. V lost 5 bases, J lost 0 bases, and 5 bases stayed unmatched. As CD8+CD4-CCR7+CD45RA+ cells, naive CD8 T cells were sorted. This clonotype occurred many times. The source material was naive CD8+ T cells from blood, with Jurkat cell RNA spiked in. Subset: FACS-sorted CD8+CD4-CCR7+CD45RA+ naive T cells. J is TRBJ2-5 and V is TRBV2; 11 positions match TRBD2. The sequence derives from a human donor in good health. Some libraries in this study had Jurkat cell RNA spiked in. The CDR3 here is CASSPILAGDQETQYF. The DNA for the CDR3 is TGTGCCAGCAGTCCTATACTAGCGGGGGACCAAGAGACCCAGTACTTC.